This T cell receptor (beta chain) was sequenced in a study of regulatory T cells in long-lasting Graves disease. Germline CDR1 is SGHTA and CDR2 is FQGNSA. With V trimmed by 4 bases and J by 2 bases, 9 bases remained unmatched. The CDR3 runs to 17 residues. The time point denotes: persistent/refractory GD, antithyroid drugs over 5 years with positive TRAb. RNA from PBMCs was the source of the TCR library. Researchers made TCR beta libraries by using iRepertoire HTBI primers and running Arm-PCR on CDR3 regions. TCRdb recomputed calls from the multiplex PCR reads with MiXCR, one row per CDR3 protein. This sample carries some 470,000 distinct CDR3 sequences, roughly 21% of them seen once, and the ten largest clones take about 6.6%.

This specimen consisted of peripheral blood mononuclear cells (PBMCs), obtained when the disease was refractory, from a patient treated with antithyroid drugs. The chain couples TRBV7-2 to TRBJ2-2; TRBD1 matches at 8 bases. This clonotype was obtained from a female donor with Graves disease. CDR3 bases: TGTGCCAGCAGCTCAGGGGGCCCCCTAACTAACACCGGGGAGCTGTTTTTT. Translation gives CASSSGGPLTNTGELFF.